The 6 T cell receptor beta chains below all came from one sample that was sequenced in a study of Graves' ophthalmopathy and Graves' hyperthyroidism. The study amplified TCR beta CDR3 regions using RNA transcripts. Second-round multiplex PCR came after first-round RT-PCR with HTBI primers. From the multiplex PCR reads, TCRdb called clonotypes with MiXCR, one entry per CDR3 protein. The data show just over 600,000 distinct CDR3 sequences, roughly 20% seen once. The material sequenced was peripheral blood. The receptors here all came from a woman between 18 and 30 years old with stable Graves' hyperthyroidism. Some clones in this sample may be carry-over from other donors' samples.

This clonotype was seen repeatedly, ten times or more. The V call is TRBV6-4, the J call TRBJ1-5; perhaps TRBD1 as D (5 bases). CDR3 length equals 14 residues. Germline V lookup: CDR1 MRHNA, CDR2 SNTAGT. The V gene lost 8 bases and the J gene lost 3 bases, with 14 bases spanning the gap. CDR3 coding DNA: TGTGCCAGCTCGGCCGGGGCCTTCAATCAGCCCCAGCATTTT. This gives the protein CASSAGAFNQPQHF.

The chain carries TRBV7-9 and TRBJ2-7; the match to TRBD2 covers 14 bases. J gave up 6 bases and V 5 bases, and 3 bases lay outside the gene matches. This CDR3 comprises 14 residues. The germline gives CDR1 SEHNR, CDR2 FQNEAQ (reference sequence). In DNA, the CDR3 is TGTGCCAGCAGCACGGGACTAGCGGGGGCCGAGCAGTACTTC. It specifies CASSTGLAGAEQYF.

This rearrangement joins TRBV20-1 to TRBJ2-7; D is uncertain. Germline CDR1 reads DFQATT; CDR2 reads SNEGSKA (reference sequence). Trimming cost V 6 bases and J 3 bases, with 9 bases left between them. The CDR3 sequence is 11 residues long. CDR3 bases: TGCAGTGCCTCATCCCACTACGAGCAGTACTTC. It specifies CSASSHYEQYF.

This clonotype has ten or more counts. The gene calls are TRBV11-2 and TRBJ2-5; 13 bases line up with TRBD2. Unmatched junction bases numbered 12, after V lost 4 bases and J lost 4 bases. The CDR3 has 18 amino acids. Germline lookup yields CDR1 SGHAT and CDR2 FQNNGV. The CDR3, as DNA: TGTGCCAGCAGCTCCCGGACTAGCGGGAGCGGACGAGGAGAGACCCAGTACTTC. Its translation is CASSSRTSGSGRGETQYF.

In this sample, this clonotype turned up many times. V is TRBV6-1 and J is TRBJ1-2; no firm D call. The germline V gene has CDR1 MNHNS and CDR2 SASEGT. The CDR3 runs to 14 residues. Trimming shortened V by 4 bases and J by 2 bases, and 11 bases separated the two germline ends. Here the CDR3 reads CASSAQTDNYGYTF. CDR3 nucleotides: TGTGCCAGCAGTGCCCAAACGGACAACTATGGCTACACCTTC.

The V and J genes are TRBV12-3 or TRBV12-4 and TRBJ2-7, with D uncertain. The CDR3 spans 14 residues. Trimming took 7 bases from V and 4 from J, leaving 17 bases between them. CDR3 coding DNA: TGTGCCAGCACCCCCGAGGCCGGTTCATACGAGCAGTACTTC. Protein product: CASTPEAGSYEQYF.